This T cell receptor (beta chain) emerged from a study of blood T cell repertoires in COVID-19. Background on the study: Spain, Italy and the United States supplied samples that represented acute and convalescent COVID-19. PBMCs, B-cell-depleted T cells, or T cells were the source of the cDNA or gDNA that made up the material.

As originally analysed: Reference gene primer amplification yielded estimated nucleated cell counts. Measured with immunoSEQ multiplex PCR; TCRdb has only the in-frame clones, and not every one. Clone size and V and J calls were adopted from that table, with D and trimming inferred from the DNA. This sample has 20,000 to 25,000 clones, with around 88% found just once. The CDR3 runs to 14 residues. V shed 5 bases, J shed 4 bases, and the junction held 5 bases outside the gene matches. Germline CDR1 is MGHDK and CDR2 is SYGVNS. The sequenced sample consisted of peripheral blood. The TCR originated in a human donor with active COVID-19. The donor label of this sample is uncertain. This chain connects TRBV25-1 to TRBJ1-2, with TRBD1 matching over 9 bases. The CDR3 reads CASSIGQGIYGYTF. In DNA, the CDR3 is TGTGCCAGCAGTATTGGACAGGGGATCTATGGCTACACCTTC.